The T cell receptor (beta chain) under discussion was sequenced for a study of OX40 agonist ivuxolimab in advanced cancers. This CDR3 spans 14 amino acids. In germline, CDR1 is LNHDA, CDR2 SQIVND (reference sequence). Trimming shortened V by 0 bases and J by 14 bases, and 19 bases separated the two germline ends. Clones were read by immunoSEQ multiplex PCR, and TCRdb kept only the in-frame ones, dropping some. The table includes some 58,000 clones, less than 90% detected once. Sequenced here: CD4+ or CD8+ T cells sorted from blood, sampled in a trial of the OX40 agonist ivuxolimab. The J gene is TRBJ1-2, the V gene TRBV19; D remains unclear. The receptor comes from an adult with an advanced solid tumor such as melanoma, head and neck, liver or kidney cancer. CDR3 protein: CASSIEPEATQHTF. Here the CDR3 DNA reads TGTGCCAGTAGTATAGAACCGGAGGCGACCCAACATACCTTC.